The rows below give T cell receptor beta chains drawn from one sample of a study of T-cell memory formation after mild COVID-19. TCRdb fed the 5' RACE reads into MiXCR, producing one record per CDR3 protein. The repertoire holds some 290,000 distinct CDR3 sequences, with around 16% as singletons. Sequenced sample: PBMCs or a T cell subset sorted from them (not recorded which). Receptor source: a man aged 18 to 30 who had mild COVID-19 (a few samples of this study predate the infection). Cell type and time point are not known. The CDR3 runs from the conserved cysteine through the conserved F or W. D genes are given only for firm matches. Size tells how often a clone was seen (once, few, many) or the class of an expanded clone, and some rows leave it out.

j_call,d_call,clone_size,v_call,cdr3_aa,cdr3_nt
TRBJ1-5,.,.,TRBV20-1,CSASHRGIQPQHF,TGCAGTGCTTCCCATCGGGGGATTCAGCCCCAGCATTTT
TRBJ2-3,.,few,TRBV29-1,CSVEVGDTQYF,TGCAGCGTTGAAGTCGGAGATACGCAGTATTTT
TRBJ2-7,.,.,TRBV5-1,CASSLAAGDAYEQYF,TGCGCCAGCAGCTTGGCGGCAGGGGATGCGTACGAGCAGTACTTC
TRBJ1-5,TRBD1,.,TRBV24-1,CATSGEPGQGEYSNQPQHF,TGTGCCACCAGTGGCGAACCGGGACAGGGCGAATATAGCAATCAGCCCCAGCATTTT
TRBJ2-1,.,few,TRBV4-3,CASSQVWVSGGYNEQFF,TGCGCCAGCAGCCAAGTGTGGGTTAGCGGAGGATACAATGAGCAGTTCTTC
TRBJ2-2,TRBD1,.,TRBV6-1,CASSVQGVGELFF,TGTGCCAGCAGTGTACAGGGGGTCGGGGAGCTGTTTTTT
TRBJ1-4,.,.,TRBV2,CASRRTDGSTEKLFF,TGTGCCAGCAGACGAACGGACGGCAGTACAGAAAAACTGTTTTTT
TRBJ1-3,.,.,TRBV28,CASSNLGGNTIYF,TGTGCCAGCAGTAACTTGGGGGGAAACACCATATATTTT
TRBJ1-2,TRBD1,.,TRBV29-1,CSVDGQGVGYTF,TGCAGCGTAGATGGACAGGGGGTTGGCTACACCTTC
TRBJ1-5,.,few,TRBV4-1,CASSQVDRNQPQHF,TGCGCCAGCAGCCAAGTAGATCGGAACCAGCCCCAGCATTTT
TRBJ2-2,.,many,TRBV7-9,CASSSPSVAFTGELFF,TGTGCCAGCAGCTCCCCTAGCGTAGCGTTCACCGGGGAGCTGTTTTTT
TRBJ2-5,.,.,TRBV7-2,CASSSSAIQETQYF,TGTGCCAGCAGCTCCTCGGCCATACAAGAGACCCAGTACTTC
TRBJ1-1,.,few,TRBV18,CASSPPGALEAFF,TGTGCCAGCTCACCACCGGGGGCGTTAGAGGCTTTCTTT
TRBJ1-1,.,few,TRBV5-4,CASSSTPGLRDEAEAFF,TGTGCCAGCAGCTCCACTCCGGGACTGCGCGACGAGGCTGAAGCTTTCTTT
TRBJ1-1,.,many,TRBV11-1,CASSLRRGNTEAFF,TGTGCCAGCAGCTTAAGGCGAGGGAACACTGAAGCTTTCTTT
TRBJ1-5,.,few,TRBV5-1,CASSPGAILDGEPQHF,TGCGCCAGCAGCCCCGGCGCCATATTGGATGGGGAGCCCCAGCATTTT
TRBJ2-1,TRBD2,.,TRBV9,CASSVGTSGRNEQFF,TGTGCCAGCAGCGTAGGGACTAGCGGGAGAAATGAGCAGTTCTTC
TRBJ2-7,.,.,TRBV2,CASSEEKAHYERYF,TGTGCCAGCAGTGAAGAAAAAGCGCACTACGAGCGGTACTTC
TRBJ2-1,.,few,TRBV5-6,CASSQGRAHAHNEQFF,TGTGCCAGCAGCCAGGGTAGGGCACACGCTCACAATGAGCAGTTCTTC
TRBJ2-2,.,few,TRBV28,CAISATTVPGELFF,TGTGCCATCTCCGCCACAACAGTACCCGGGGAGCTGTTTTTT
TRBJ1-1,.,.,TRBV4-1,CASSQDRTGEAFF,TGCGCCAGCAGCCAAGATAGGACCGGTGAAGCTTTCTTT
TRBJ1-4,.,.,TRBV18,CASSPSGAGKLFF,TGTGCCAGCTCACCTTCAGGGGCAGGAAAACTGTTTTTT
TRBJ2-5,.,.,TRBV7-2,CASSCGPAVRETQYF,TGTGCCAGCAGTTGCGGTCCGGCGGTCCGAGAGACCCAGTACTTC
TRBJ2-5,.,once,TRBV6-2/TRBV6-3,CASSYSGSQYF,TGTGCCAGCAGTTACTCGGGTAGCCAGTACTTC